This T cell receptor beta chain appears in the sequencing data of a study of blood T cell repertoires in COVID-19. TCRdb's copy holds only in-frame clones and misses some; the assay was immunoSEQ multiplex PCR. The repertoire holds a few hundred thousand clones, with about 93% as singletons. CDR1 is SGHKS, CDR2 YYEKEE, per germline (reference sequence). The CDR3 consists of 16 residues. V was shortened by 6 bases and J by 6 bases, with 21 bases between the two germline ends. This chain uses TRBV5-5 with TRBJ2-2; D is possibly TRBD2 (5 bases). The specimen was peripheral blood. The receptor was isolated from a woman younger than 45 with COVID-19, enrolled during active disease. In nucleotides, the CDR3 is TGTGCCAGCATCCCTTCGGGGTCCTACTCCGCCGGGGAGCTGTTTTTT. Amino acid sequence: CASIPSGSYSAGELFF. Drawing the rest from reference TRBV5-5 and TRBJ2-2, the complete variable domain is DAGVTQSPTHLIKTRGQQVTLRCSPISGHKSVSWYQQVLGQGPQFIFQYYEKEERGRGNFPDRFSARQFPNYSSELNVNALLLGDSALYLCASIPSGSYSAGELFFGEGSRLTVL.